The 22 T cell receptor beta chains given below trace back to one sample, sequenced in a study of cytomegalovirus exposure and HLA in healthy donors (dated by TCRdb to 2016 to 2017). Receptor amplification or capture employed the immunoSEQ multiplex PCR assay. The multiplex PCR relied on a mix of 60 forward primers for TCR Vbeta segments and 13 reverse primers for TCR Jbeta segments. The source is immuneACCESS, and TCRdb retained only in-frame sequences with V and J called. Part of the clones is not carried over; for the studies checked, unresolved V genes explain less than half of this, and the remainder is unexplained. This sample's table contains 150,000 to 200,000 clones. Of the sample, roughly 0.83% is held by the ten largest clones. Sequencing was performed on PBMCs. The receptors originated from a woman in her late teens or twenties in good health and CMV-seropositive.

This chain connects TRBV9 to TRBJ2-1, with TRBD2 as a possible D gene (6 bases). Deletions cut 0 bases from V and 7 bases from J, with 8 bases between. The CDR3 spans 13 residues. Germline loops: CDR1 SGDLS, CDR2 YYNGEE. CDR3 residues: CASSVGGTNEQFF. CDR3 sequence (DNA): TGTGCCAGCAGCGTAGGAGGGACTAATGAGCAGTTCTTC.

The V call is TRBV19, the J call TRBJ1-1; D is undetermined. Germline V gene sequence: CDR1 LNHDA, CDR2 SQIVND (reference sequence). V lost 5 bases to trimming and J lost 3 bases, with 16 bases between them. The CDR3 covers 15 residues. CDR3 coding DNA: TGTGCCAGTAGTGATAGCCTAAGTAGATACACTGAAGCTTTCTTT. Translation: CASSDSLSRYTEAFF. The variable domain in full, completed from reference TRBV19 and TRBJ1-1, reads DGGITQSPKYLFRKEGQNVTLSCEQNLNHDAMYWYRQDPGQGLRLIYYSQIVNDFQKGDIAEGYSVSREKKESFPLTVTSAQKNPTAFYLCASSDSLSRYTEAFFGQGTRLTVV.

The genes are TRBV9 and TRBJ2-7; 9 bases fit TRBD1. The V gene's germline CDR1 is SGDLS and CDR2 YYNGEE. The CDR3 is 15 amino acids. Unmatched junction bases numbered 11, after V lost 4 bases and J lost 6 bases. CDR3 bases: TGTGCCAGCAGCAAGGGACAGGGACGTTCGGTCGAGCAGTACTTC. It is translated as CASSKGQGRSVEQYF.

For the CDR3, the DNA is TGTGCCAGCAGGGGCAGAGCTAACTATGGCTACACCTTC. Translated: CASRGRANYGYTF. The chain employs TRBV28 and TRBJ1-2; no clear D gene. The CDR3 sequence is 13 residues long. V was pared by 6 bases and J by 0 bases, with 8 bases between. Germline assignment: CDR1 MDHEN and CDR2 SYDVKM.

The gene calls are TRBV5-1 and TRBJ2-1; D possibly corresponds to TRBD2 (6 bases). This CDR3 contains 15 residues. The V end lost 2 bases, the J end lost 5 bases, and 14 bases lay between the germline ends. Germline assignment: CDR1 SGHRS and CDR2 YFSETQ. DNA of the CDR3: TGCGCCAGCAGCTTCTCGGCGGGGACCCACAATGAGCAGTTCTTC. Translating it yields CASSFSAGTHNEQFF.

The rearrangement joins TRBV19 to TRBJ1-1; 8 nucleotides match TRBD1. The J segment lost 3 bases and the V segment lost 5 bases, leaving 2 bases of the junction unmatched. Germline V CDR1 and CDR2: LNHDA, SQIVND (reference sequence). The CDR3 spans 13 residues. CDR3 nucleotide sequence: TGTGCCAGTAGTTCGGACAGGGACACTGAAGCTTTCTTT. Translating it yields CASSSDRDTEAFF.

This chain connects TRBV12-5 to TRBJ1-4, with TRBD1 matching over 7 bases. Trimming took 0 bases from V and 2 from J; bases not matched to a gene: 3. CDR1 is LGHNT, CDR2 FRNRAP, per germline. This CDR3 has 16 amino acids. DNA for the CDR3: TGTGCTAGTGGTTTGGTGATAGGGGGCACTAATGAAAAACTGTTTTTT. Its protein is CASGLVIGGTNEKLFF.

The V and J genes are TRBV30 and TRBJ1-5; TRBD1 matches at 9 bases. J was trimmed by 12 bases and V by 0 bases; bases with no gene match: 6. Per germline, CDR1 GTSNPN and CDR2 SVGIG (reference sequence). The CDR3 runs 13 residues. CDR3 sequence: CAWSVSPGQGQHF. The CDR3 DNA follows: TGTGCCTGGAGTGTTTCACCGGGACAGGGCCAGCATTTT.

The CDR3 loop reads CASSSGLAGEYNEQFF. In DNA form, the CDR3 reads TGCGCCAGCAGCTCGGGACTAGCGGGAGAATATAATGAGCAGTTCTTC. The J gene is TRBJ2-1, the V gene TRBV5-1; 14 bases fit TRBD2. This CDR3 region has 16 residues. V shed 3 bases, J shed 7 bases, and the junction held 6 bases outside the gene matches. In germline, CDR1 is SGHRS, CDR2 YFSETQ.

The J gene is TRBJ1-1, the V gene TRBV6-6, with D maybe TRBD1 (6 bases). Between the trimmed V and J ends, which lost 5 bases and 1 base, there was a span of 11 bases. The length of the CDR3 is 14 residues. Looked up from germline, CDR1 is MNHNY and CDR2 is SVGAGI (reference sequence). This CDR3 is CASSRRQANTEAFF. The DNA for the CDR3 is TGTGCCAGCAGTAGAAGACAGGCGAACACTGAAGCTTTCTTT.

The rearrangement joins TRBV29-1 to TRBJ2-7, with D possibly TRBD2 on 6 matching bases. Between the trimmed V and J ends, which lost 0 bases and 2 bases, there was a span of 14 bases. Germline loops: CDR1 SQVTM, CDR2 ANQGSEA. The CDR3 has 15 amino acids. In DNA form, the CDR3 reads TGCAGCGTTGAAGAGGGAGGATATCCTCCCTACGAGCAGTACTTC. It codes for CSVEEGGYPPYEQYF.

This chain uses TRBV11-3 with TRBJ2-5, with TRBD2 matching 8 bases. V gave up 0 bases and J gave up 5 bases; unmatched junction bases: 8. The germline CDR1 and CDR2 sequences are SGHNT and YENEEA. This CDR3 spans 16 amino acids. The CDR3, as DNA: TGTGCCAGCAGCTTAGAAAGCGGGGGAATCCAGGAGACCCAGTACTTC. This sequence encodes CASSLESGGIQETQYF.

The V and J genes are TRBV2 and TRBJ1-5; the D gene is possibly TRBD1 (6 bases). The ends were cut back, 4 bases at V and 4 bases at J, with 8 bases in the middle. The CDR3 length is 13 residues. Per the germline V gene, CDR1 is SNHLY and CDR2 is FYNNEI. CDR3 protein: CASSGQGNQPQHF. Here the CDR3 DNA reads TGTGCCAGCAGTGGGCAGGGGAATCAGCCCCAGCATTTT.

The J gene is TRBJ1-5, the V gene TRBV19, with D possibly being TRBD1 (6 bases). Trimming took 5 bases from V and 6 from J, leaving 17 bases between them. CDR1 and CDR2 (germline): LNHDA, SQIVND (reference sequence). The CDR3 contains 15 residues. CDR3 protein: CASSATGWGGQPQHF. For the CDR3, the DNA is TGTGCCAGTAGTGCAACAGGGTGGGGTGGTCAGCCCCAGCATTTT.

The chain combines TRBV5-6 with TRBJ1-2; 9 bases align to TRBD1. Germline trimming cut 4 bases from V and 4 bases from J; bases unmatched to any gene: 5. The germline gives CDR1 SGHDT, CDR2 YYEEEE. CDR3 size: 14 residues. CDR3 in DNA: TGTGCCAGCAGCCCCGGGACAGGGATCTATGGCTACACCTTC. This gives the protein CASSPGTGIYGYTF.

The J gene is TRBJ1-2, the V gene TRBV19, with TRBD1 matching over 11 bases. Unmatched junction bases numbered 7, after V lost 5 bases and J lost 8 bases. The CDR3 runs to 14 residues. CDR1 and CDR2 from the germline V gene are LNHDA and SQIVND (reference sequence). The CDR3 nucleotides are TGTGCCAGTAGTGCCGGGACAGGGGGGAGCGGCTACACCTTC. Residues: CASSAGTGGSGYTF.

The chain combines TRBV6-6 with TRBJ2-7, with 8 bases fitting TRBD2. The CDR3 loop spans 15 amino acids. Germline CDR1 MNHNY, CDR2 SVGAGI (reference sequence). The V gene end was trimmed by 5 bases and the J gene end by 7 bases; junction bases not matched to a gene: 13. CDR3 bases: TGTGCCAGCAGTCCACGGCGAGCGGGAGTCGAGGAGCAGTACTTC. Translation gives CASSPRRAGVEEQYF.

J is TRBJ2-1 and V is TRBV7-2, with 9 bases fitting TRBD1. The CDR3 runs to 14 residues. Germline lookup yields CDR1 SGHTA and CDR2 FQGNSA. Germline trimming cut 3 bases from V and 4 bases from J; bases unmatched to any gene: 1. The CDR3 region is CASSFGQGYNEQFF. DNA for the CDR3: TGTGCCAGCAGCTTCGGACAGGGGTACAATGAGCAGTTCTTC.

The rearrangement links TRBV5-1 to TRBJ1-1; D ambiguous. V shed 5 bases and J shed 5 bases, with 13 bases lying between them. CDR3 size: 13 residues. Per germline, CDR1 SGHRS and CDR2 YFSETQ. The CDR3 DNA reads TGCGCCAGCAGACCCGCGGGGTTAACTGAAGCTTTCTTT. Protein: CASRPAGLTEAFF.

The CDR3 DNA sequence: TGTGCCAGCAGCCAAGATGTCCAGGGCTTCGGCTACGAGCAGTACTTC. This encodes CASSQDVQGFGYEQYF. The gene calls are TRBV4-2 and TRBJ2-7; weak D call: TRBD1 (5 bases). The CDR3 is made up of 16 amino acids. Per the germline V gene, CDR1 is LGHNA and CDR2 is YNFKEQ. With 0 bases removed from V and 3 bases from J, the gap between germline ends came to 15 bases.

V gene TRBV9 combines with J gene TRBJ2-7; 10 positions match TRBD1. The CDR3 consists of 15 residues. The V and J ends lost 3 bases and 3 bases, in that order; junction bases with no gene match: 6. Per germline, CDR1 SGDLS and CDR2 YYNGEE. This chain's CDR3 is CASSAATGGLYEQYF. In DNA, the CDR3 is TGTGCCAGCAGCGCTGCGACAGGGGGCCTCTACGAGCAGTACTTC. Variable domain in full (rest from reference TRBV9 and TRBJ2-7): DSGVTQTPKHLITATGQRVTLRCSPRSGDLSVYWYQQSLDQGLQFLIQYYNGEERAKGNILERFSAQQFPDLHSELNLSSLELGDSALYFCASSAATGGLYEQYFGPGTRLTVT.

CDR3 protein: CASSLRQGAHEKLFF. As DNA, the CDR3 is TGTGCCAGCAGCTTACGACAGGGGGCACATGAAAAACTGTTTTTT. The chain joins TRBV11-3 to TRBJ1-4, with 10 nucleotides matching TRBD1. CDR1 is SGHNT, CDR2 YENEEA, per germline. The junction had 3 bases not matched to a gene; V was cut back by 2 bases and J by 6 bases. This CDR3 region has 15 residues.